A selection of T cell receptor beta chains follows, all from one sample in a study of identical twins. Via MiXCR, TCRdb re-called the 5' RACE reads, giving one row per CDR3 protein. The sample lists approximately 500,000 distinct CDR3 sequences, about 15% occurring once. The data also belong to a second study, concerning yellow fever vaccine responses in identical twins.

The sequencing input was CD4+ T cells sorted from blood. The receptors come from a woman between 18 and 29 years old in good health. The CDR3 runs from the conserved cysteine through the conserved F or W. D genes are given only for firm matches. Size is stated for part of the rows, as once, few or many counts, or as a class when the clone is expanded.

j_call clone_size d_call v_call cdr3_aa cdr3_nt
TRBJ2-1 NA NA TRBV18 CASSRQSPASYNEQFF TGTGCCAGCTCACGTCAGAGTCCGGCCTCCTACAATGAGCAGTTCTTC
TRBJ1-1 NA NA TRBV2 CASSESRGDTEAFF TGTGCCAGCAGTGAATCCCGAGGGGACACTGAAGCTTTCTTT
TRBJ2-1 NA TRBD1 TRBV24-1 CATGQGTYNEQFF TGTGCCACCGGACAGGGTACCTACAATGAGCAGTTCTTC
TRBJ2-2 NA NA TRBV19 CASSFPGTGELFF TGTGCCAGTAGTTTCCCGGGGACCGGGGAGCTGTTTTTT
TRBJ1-2 few TRBD1 TRBV11-2 CASSLVPRQGREYGYTF TGTGCCAGCAGCTTAGTTCCTCGACAGGGGAGGGAATATGGCTACACCTTC
TRBJ2-4 many TRBD2 TRBV5-1 CASSLRTSGRPKDIQYF TGCGCCAGCAGCTTAAGGACTAGCGGGAGACCCAAGGACATTCAGTACTTC
TRBJ1-1 NA NA TRBV29-1 CSVEDLTEAFF TGCAGCGTTGAAGATCTTACTGAAGCTTTCTTT
TRBJ2-2 NA NA TRBV25-1 CASSEPGAGTGELFF TGTGCCAGCAGTGAACCAGGGGCGGGCACCGGGGAGCTGTTTTTT
TRBJ2-7 few NA TRBV12-3/TRBV12-4 CASSFRILYEQYF TGTGCCAGCAGTTTTAGGATCTTATACGAGCAGTACTTC
TRBJ2-3 NA NA TRBV12-3/TRBV12-4 CASSFRPRSTDTQYF TGTGCCAGCAGTTTCCGACCGCGGAGCACAGATACGCAGTATTTT
TRBJ2-2 NA NA TRBV4-1 CASSQGRATSRELFF TGCGCCAGCAGCCAAGGGAGGGCGACATCGAGGGAGCTGTTTTTT
TRBJ2-4 NA NA TRBV4-2 CASSQVVARRDFLIQYF TGTGCCAGCAGCCAAGTCGTCGCTAGAAGGGACTTTCTCATTCAGTACTTC